The next 3 T cell receptor beta chains were all read from a single sample in a study of OX40 agonist ivuxolimab in advanced cancers. Assay used: immunoSEQ multiplex PCR; TCRdb lists only in-frame clones, some missing. Here the sample spans over 45,000 clones, roughly 89% being singletons. The source material was CD4+ or CD8+ T cells sorted from blood, sampled in a trial of the OX40 agonist ivuxolimab. The receptor source for this set is an adult with an advanced solid tumor such as melanoma, head and neck, liver or kidney cancer.

In its sample, this clone was seen once. This chain connects TRBV4-1 to TRBJ2-7; 10 nucleotides align to TRBD2. CDR1 and CDR2 (germline): MGHRA, YSYEKL. V lost 0 bases to trimming and J lost 6 bases; unmatched junction nucleotides: 8. This CDR3 contains 16 residues. DNA of the CDR3: TGCGCCAGCAGCCAAGATCCTAGCGGGAGTCCCAGCGAGCAGTACTTC. This translates into CASSQDPSGSPSEQYF.

The rearrangement links TRBV6-6 to TRBJ2-5, with 8 nucleotides matching TRBD1. The DNA end favors TRBJ2-7, so the J call may be wrong. The V gene's germline CDR1 is MNHNY and CDR2 SVGAGI (reference sequence). This CDR3 is built from 13 residues. CDR3 region: CAGREQGANEQYF. In nucleotides, the CDR3 is TGTGCCGGCCGGGAGCAGGGGGCAAACGAGCAGTACTTC.

The chain joins TRBV27 to TRBJ2-7, with TRBD1 matching over 9 bases. Germline V gene data show CDR1 as MNHEY and CDR2 as SMNVEV (reference sequence). J gave up 7 bases and V 9 bases, and 7 bases lay outside the gene matches. The CDR3 is 12 amino acids. As DNA, the CDR3 is TGTGCCAGTCGGACAGGGGCTGGAGAGCAGTACTTC. Translation gives CASRTGAGEQYF.